This T cell receptor beta chain derives from a study of OX40 agonist ivuxolimab in advanced cancers. V was pared by 2 bases and J by 6 bases, with 2 bases of the junction left unmatched. Per the germline V gene, CDR1 is LGHNA and CDR2 is YNFKEQ. The CDR3 has 15 residues. TCRdb keeps only in-frame clones here, not all; method: immunoSEQ multiplex PCR. This sample has 65,000 to 75,000 clones, with under 90% found just once. Findings and caveats of the study: Partial responders at 0.1-3.0 mg/kg had among the lowest clonal expansion.

On this clone itself: The antigen remains undetermined.

This TCR was recovered from an adult with an advanced solid tumor such as melanoma, head and neck, liver or kidney cancer. The sample was CD4+ or CD8+ T cells sorted from blood, taken in a trial of the OX40 agonist ivuxolimab. The chain links TRBV4-2 to TRBJ2-1; the match to TRBD2 covers 12 bases. This CDR3 is CASSQLAGGLNEQFF. CDR3 coding DNA: TGTGCCAGCAGCCAACTAGCGGGAGGGCTCAATGAGCAGTTCTTC.